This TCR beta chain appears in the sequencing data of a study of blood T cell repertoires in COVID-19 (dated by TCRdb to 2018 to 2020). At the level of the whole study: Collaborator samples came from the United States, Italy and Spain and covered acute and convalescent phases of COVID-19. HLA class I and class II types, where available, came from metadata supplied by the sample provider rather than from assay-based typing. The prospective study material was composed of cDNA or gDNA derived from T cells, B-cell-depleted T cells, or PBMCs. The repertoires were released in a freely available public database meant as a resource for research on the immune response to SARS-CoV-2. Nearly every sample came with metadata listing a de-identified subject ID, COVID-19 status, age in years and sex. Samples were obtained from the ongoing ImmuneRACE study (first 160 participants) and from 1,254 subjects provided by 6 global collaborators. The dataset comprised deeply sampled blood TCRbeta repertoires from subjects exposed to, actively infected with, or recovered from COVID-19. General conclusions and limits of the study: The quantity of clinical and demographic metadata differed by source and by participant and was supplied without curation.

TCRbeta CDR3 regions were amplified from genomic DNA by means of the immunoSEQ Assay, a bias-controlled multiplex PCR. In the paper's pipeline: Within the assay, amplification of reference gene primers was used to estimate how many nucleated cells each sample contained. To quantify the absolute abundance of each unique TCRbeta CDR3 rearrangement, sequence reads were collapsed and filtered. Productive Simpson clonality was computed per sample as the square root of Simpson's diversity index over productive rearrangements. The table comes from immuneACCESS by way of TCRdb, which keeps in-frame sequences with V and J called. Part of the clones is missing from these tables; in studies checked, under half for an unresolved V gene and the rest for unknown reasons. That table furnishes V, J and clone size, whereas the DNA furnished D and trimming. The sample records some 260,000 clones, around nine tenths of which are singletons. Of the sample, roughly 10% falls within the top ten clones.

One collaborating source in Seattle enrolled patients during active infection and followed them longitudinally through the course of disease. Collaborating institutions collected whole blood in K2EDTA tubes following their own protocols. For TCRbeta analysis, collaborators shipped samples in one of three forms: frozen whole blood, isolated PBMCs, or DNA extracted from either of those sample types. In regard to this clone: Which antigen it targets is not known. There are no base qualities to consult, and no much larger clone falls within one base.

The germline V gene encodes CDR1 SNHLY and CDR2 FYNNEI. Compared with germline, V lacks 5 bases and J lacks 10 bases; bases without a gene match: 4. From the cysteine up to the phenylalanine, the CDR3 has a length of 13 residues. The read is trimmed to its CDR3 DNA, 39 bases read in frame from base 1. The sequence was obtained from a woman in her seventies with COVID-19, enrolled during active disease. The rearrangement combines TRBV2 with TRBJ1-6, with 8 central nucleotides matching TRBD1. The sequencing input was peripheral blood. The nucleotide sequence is TGTGCCAGCAGTTCCAGGGGGCAATCACCCCTCCACTTT. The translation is CASSSRGQSPLHF.